Each of the 27 T cell receptor beta chains below was sequenced from the same sample in a study of T cell responses to AZD1222 COVID-19 vaccine. Generated by immunoSEQ multiplex PCR, the TCRdb table keeps only in-frame clones and is missing some. The table lists over 100,000 clones, 85% to 95% of them singletons. The sample here was peripheral blood, taken on day 0 of AZD1222 vaccination. The receptors here all came from an adult in good health.

The chain links TRBV3-1 (or the pseudogene TRBV3-2) to TRBJ2-2; D is unclear. The length of the CDR3 is 14 residues. Germline V gene data show CDR1 as LGHDT and CDR2 as YNNKEL (reference sequence). Trimming left V 0 bases short and J 3 bases short, with 5 bases between. In DNA, the CDR3 is TGTGCCAGCAGCCAAGATCTCGACACCGGGGAGCTGTTTTTT. Translated: CASSQDLDTGELFF.

V usage is TRBV6-5 and J usage is TRBJ1-1, with TRBD1 matching 7 bases. Germline CDR1 reads MNHEY; CDR2 reads SVGAGI. CDR3 length: 16 residues. Unmatched junction bases numbered 9, after V lost 4 bases and J lost 1 base. The CDR3 sequence: CASSSGGTEGNTEAFF. In DNA form, the CDR3 reads TGTGCCAGCAGTTCCGGGGGGACAGAAGGGAACACTGAAGCTTTCTTT.

The V gene is TRBV25-1, the J gene TRBJ2-1; D gene ambiguous. The CDR3 sequence is 11 residues long. Between the trimmed V and J ends, which lost 0 bases and 9 bases, there was a span of 3 bases. Per germline, CDR1 MGHDK and CDR2 SYGVNS. In nucleotides, the CDR3 is TGTGCCAGCAGTGAATACGGTGAGCAGTTCTTC. Its protein is CASSEYGEQFF.

The chain employs TRBV13 and TRBJ1-5, with D tentatively TRBD1 (5 bases). From germline, CDR1 is PRHDT and CDR2 FYEKMQ (reference sequence). This CDR3 spans 14 amino acids. Trimming took 5 bases from V and 4 from J, leaving 12 bases between them. This CDR3 reads CASSARQKNQPQHF. The CDR3 DNA follows: TGTGCCAGCAGCGCCCGACAGAAGAATCAGCCCCAGCATTTT.

For this clone: Other DNA sequences in this sample translate to the same CDR3. The V call is TRBV20-1, the J call TRBJ1-1, with D unresolved. CDR3 length equals 11 residues. Per germline, CDR1 DFQATT and CDR2 SNEGSKA (reference sequence). V shed 5 bases and J shed 0 bases, with 4 bases lying between them. The CDR3 DNA is TGCAGTGCTCCTATGAACACTGAAGCTTTCTTT. Translation gives CSAPMNTEAFF.

The chain uses TRBV3-1 (or the pseudogene TRBV3-2) and TRBJ2-3, with TRBD2 matching 9 bases. Germline-derived CDR1 and CDR2 are LGHDT and YNNKEL (reference sequence). This CDR3 spans 15 amino acids. The J segment lost 5 bases and the V segment lost 4 bases, leaving 7 bases of the junction unmatched. CDR3 in DNA: TGTGCCAGCAGCCGGGCGGGGGGGCACGGAGATACGCAGTATTTT. Its protein product is CASSRAGGHGDTQYF.

The genes are TRBV27 and TRBJ2-3; 7 positions match TRBD1. CDR1 MNHEY and CDR2 SMNVEV come from the germline V gene (reference sequence). The CDR3 sequence is 15 residues long. V was clipped by 6 bases and J by 0 bases; unmatched bases: 6. The CDR3 loop reads CASRGDRVSTDTQYF. CDR3 DNA: TGTGCCAGCAGAGGGGACAGAGTCAGCACAGATACGCAGTATTTT.

This clone was seen just once. This chain's CDR3 is CASSYAGGARYLYNEQFF. CDR3 bases: TGTGCCAGCAGTTACGCGGGAGGGGCCCGCTATCTCTACAATGAGCAGTTCTTC. The chain recombines TRBV6-2 or TRBV6-3 with TRBJ2-1; 9 bases map to TRBD2. Germline V gene sequence: CDR1 MNHEY, CDR2 SVGEGT. The ends lost 2 bases at V and 3 bases at J; junction bases unmatched: 11. The CDR3 is 18 residues long.

The count of this clone is one. V and J are TRBV7-9 and TRBJ1-2; tentatively, D is TRBD1 (5 bases). This CDR3 comprises 12 residues. CDR1 and CDR2 (germline): SEHNR, FQNEAQ (reference sequence). The germline V and J ends were trimmed by 5 bases and 5 bases, with 9 bases remaining between them. This CDR3 is CASSGTSYGYTF. For the CDR3, the DNA is TGTGCCAGCAGCGGGACGTCGTATGGCTACACCTTC.

The table lists this clone with a count of one. The rearrangement uses TRBV2 and TRBJ2-1; D uncertain. CDR3 length: 11 amino acids. Trimming removed 3 bases at V and 10 bases at J, with 7 bases between. The germline V gene encodes CDR1 SNHLY and CDR2 FYNNEI. In DNA form, the CDR3 reads TGTGCCAGCAGTGACCTTCGGGAGCAGTTCTTC. Its protein product is CASSDLREQFF.

The J gene is TRBJ1-2, the V gene TRBV19; a weak D match, TRBD1 (5 bases). CDR1 LNHDA and CDR2 SQIVND come from the germline V gene (reference sequence). V dropped 5 bases and J dropped 4 bases, with 14 bases sitting between them. This CDR3 is built from 14 residues. In nucleotides, the CDR3 is TGTGCCAGTAGTCCTCAAGGGGTCCCCTATGGCTACACCTTC. Amino acid sequence: CASSPQGVPYGYTF.

The chain employs TRBV12-5 and TRBJ2-2, with TRBD2 matching 10 bases. There are 14 residues in the CDR3. CDR1 and CDR2 (germline): LGHNT, FRNRAP. Losses at the gene ends were 9 bases for V and 9 bases for J; bases not matched to a gene: 10. CDR3 nucleotides: TGTGCTAGCCGCAGCGGGGGGGCGAACCGGGAGCTGTTTTTT. Translated, it gives CASRSGGANRELFF.

V is TRBV7-8 and J is TRBJ1-5; D is undetermined. Looked up from germline, CDR1 is SGHVS and CDR2 is FQNEAQ. V lost 4 bases and J 2 bases, leaving 18 bases between the germline ends. CDR3 length: 17 amino acids. The CDR3, as DNA: TGTGCCAGCAGCTCCGCCTCCGACCGGAATGGCAATCAGCCCCAGCATTTT. Translated, it gives CASSSASDRNGNQPQHF.

This CDR3 reads CASSPGQFNEQFF. CDR3 DNA: TGTGCCAGTAGTCCCGGACAGTTCAATGAGCAGTTCTTC. The rearrangement links TRBV19 to TRBJ2-1, with D possibly TRBD1 on 6 matching bases. The length of the CDR3 is 13 residues. V was cut by 5 bases and J by 6 bases, with 11 bases left in between. Germline V CDR1 and CDR2: LNHDA, SQIVND (reference sequence).

The chain couples TRBV19 to TRBJ1-5; D call uncertain. The CDR3 is 14 amino acids. Trimming took off 3 bases at V and 6 bases at J, with 12 bases between the two ends. Germline V gives CDR1 LNHDA, CDR2 SQIVND (reference sequence). The CDR3: CASSITGLSQPQHF. The CDR3 nucleotides read TGTGCCAGTAGTATCACGGGGTTATCTCAGCCCCAGCATTTT.

In DNA, the CDR3 is TGTGCCAGTAGTATAGGCCAGGCCTCTGGAAACACCATATATTTT. Amino acids: CASSIGQASGNTIYF. The chain recombines TRBV19 with TRBJ1-3; D unclear. V was cut by 1 base and J by 0 bases, with 7 bases left in between. The CDR3 contains 15 residues. Germline V CDR1 and CDR2: LNHDA, SQIVND (reference sequence).

The chain is built from TRBV5-1 and TRBJ1-2; 9 positions match TRBD1. Germline V lookup: CDR1 SGHRS, CDR2 YFSETQ. V was clipped by 2 bases and J by 4 bases; unmatched bases: 6. CDR3 length: 15 residues. CDR3 loop: CASSFGDRAFYGYTF. The CDR3 bases are TGCGCCAGCAGCTTCGGGGACAGGGCCTTCTATGGCTACACCTTC.

The rearrangement joins TRBV30 to TRBJ1-5, with no clear D. Trimming took off 4 bases at V and 7 bases at J, with 17 bases between the two ends. The germline gives CDR1 GTSNPN, CDR2 SVGIG (reference sequence). The CDR3 loop spans 14 amino acids. The CDR3: CAWMEGVGQQPQHF. The CDR3 region has the DNA TGTGCCTGGATGGAGGGTGTCGGGCAGCAGCCCCAGCATTTT.

The chain carries TRBV11-3 and TRBJ1-4; D call uncertain. There are 12 residues in the CDR3. Germline values: CDR1 SGHNT, CDR2 YENEEA. The V and J ends lost 3 bases and 6 bases respectively, with 5 bases between them. The CDR3 region has the DNA TGTGCCAGCAGCTTTGGAGATGAAAAACTGTTTTTT. This encodes CASSFGDEKLFF.

The chain carries TRBV20-1 and TRBJ2-1, with D unresolved. The V gene lost 1 base and the J gene lost 9 bases, with 4 bases spanning the gap. Germline lookup yields CDR1 DFQATT and CDR2 SNEGSKA (reference sequence). The CDR3 sequence is 10 residues long. The CDR3 is CSARGSEQFF. In DNA, the CDR3 is TGCAGTGCTAGAGGGAGTGAGCAGTTCTTC.

This clone showed up just a few times. This chain joins TRBV5-1 and TRBJ2-7; D gene unclear. The CDR3 contains 14 residues. Germline loops: CDR1 SGHRS, CDR2 YFSETQ. The germline V and J ends were trimmed by 7 bases and 0 bases, with 14 bases remaining between them. CDR3 sequence (DNA): TGCGCCAGCTCGGGCAGGCCCGACTCCTACGAGCAGTACTTC. Translated, it gives CASSGRPDSYEQYF.

This chain uses TRBV6-6 with TRBJ1-6; D possibly corresponds to TRBD1 (5 bases). V lost 5 bases, J lost 8 bases, and 16 bases lay in between. Germline V CDR1 and CDR2: MNHNY, SVGAGI (reference sequence). CDR3 length: 15 residues. CDR3 protein: CASSRQGEGDSPLHF. For the CDR3, the DNA is TGTGCCAGCAGTCGCCAGGGAGAGGGTGATTCACCCCTCCACTTT.

This sequence joins TRBV3-1 (or the pseudogene TRBV3-2) and TRBJ2-1, with 8 bases lining up with TRBD2. The V gene end was trimmed by 2 bases and the J gene end by 1 base; junction bases not matched to a gene: 7. The CDR3 consists of 17 residues. Germline CDR1 reads LGHDT; CDR2 reads YNNKEL (reference sequence). DNA of the CDR3: TGTGCCAGCAGCCAAAACCGGGCTAGCGGGTCCTACAATGAGCAGTTCTTC. Protein: CASSQNRASGSYNEQFF.

About this clone itself: One end of the junction fails to match germline, which may point to a read error. This chain uses TRBV2 with TRBJ1-2; D is uncertain. The CDR3 totals 12 residues. CDR1 and CDR2 (germline): SNHLY, FYNNEI. The CDR3 nucleotides read TGTGCCAGCGGTGACCCTGACTATGGCTACACCTTC. This sequence encodes CASGDPDYGYTF. Full variable domain (rest looked up from reference TRBV2 and TRBJ1-2): EPEVTQTPSHQVTQMGQEVILRCVPISNHLYFYWYRQILGQKVEFLVSFYNNEISEKSEIFDDQFSVERPDGSNFTLKIRSTKLEDSAMYFCASGDPDYGYTFGSGTRLTVV.

The J gene is TRBJ2-3, the V gene TRBV11-3; tentatively, D is TRBD1 (6 bases). V lost 5 bases, J lost 3 bases, and 15 bases lay in between. Germline V gene data show CDR1 as SGHNT and CDR2 as YENEEA. CDR3 length: 15 residues. CDR3 coding DNA: TGTGCCAGCAGCAAGCAGGGGAGTGAGACAGATACGCAGTATTTT. Residues: CASSKQGSETDTQYF.

In its sample, this clone was seen once. The rearrangement links TRBV7-2 to TRBJ1-1, with D perhaps matching TRBD1 (5 bases). The CDR3 length is 14 residues. The V end was cut by 2 bases, the J end by 5 bases, with 12 bases between. CDR1 is SGHTA and CDR2 is FQGNSA in the germline V gene. The CDR3: CASSLMQGVTEAFF. The CDR3 DNA follows: TGTGCCAGCAGCTTAATGCAGGGAGTTACTGAAGCTTTCTTT. The full variable domain, in which reference TRBV7-2 and TRBJ1-1 provide the parts outside the CDR3, is GAGVSQSPSNKVTEKGKDVELRCDPISGHTALYWYRQSLGQGLEFLIYFQGNSAPDKSGLPSDRFSAERTGGSVSTLTIQRTQQEDSAVYLCASSLMQGVTEAFFGQGTRLTVV.

The V call is TRBV11-3, the J call TRBJ2-1, with D perhaps TRBD1 (6 bases). The length of the CDR3 is 15 residues. The V gene lost 5 bases and the J gene lost 3 bases, with 14 bases spanning the gap. Germline V CDR1 and CDR2: SGHNT, YENEEA. This CDR3 is CASSPGAGLYNEQFF. In nucleotides, the CDR3 is TGTGCCAGCAGCCCAGGGGCGGGCCTCTACAATGAGCAGTTCTTC.